This paragraph reports one TCR beta chain. Assay used: immunoSEQ multiplex PCR; TCRdb lists only in-frame clones, some missing. The sample has around 40,000 clones; less than 90% are singletons. Blood sampling took place at baseline, cycle 4 day 1, and cycle 7 day 1. This sample is part of a study of OX40 agonist ivuxolimab in advanced cancers. On the study more broadly: Aged 23 to 79 with a mean of approximately 60 years, they were roughly 83% male.

The ends were cut back, 1 base at V and 5 bases at J, with 5 bases in the middle. Germline V gene lookup returns CDR1 MDHEN and CDR2 SYDVKM. This CDR3 comprises 12 residues. The sequence derives from an adult with an advanced solid tumor such as melanoma, head and neck, liver or kidney cancer. The rearrangement uses TRBV28 and TRBJ1-1; D gene unclear. The input for sequencing was CD4+ or CD8+ T cells sorted from blood, taken in a trial of the OX40 agonist ivuxolimab. The CDR3 DNA is TGTGCCAGCAGTTTATTGGGGACTGAAGCTTTCTTT. Its translation is CASSLLGTEAFF.